A single sample is the source of the 14 T cell receptor beta chains below, sequenced in a study of post-analysis software for immune sequencing data. Their recognized antigens are unknown. TCR beta cDNA libraries included unique molecular identifiers. TCRdb fed the PCR reads into MiXCR, producing one record per CDR3 protein. The data show fewer than 850,000 distinct CDR3 sequences, under 60% seen once. Notes on the study in general: Elevated frequency relative to controls characterized a handful of TRBV segments in patients, TRBV5-6, TRBV5-1 and TRBV20-1 among them.

Sequencing used blood. The receptors come from a girl aged 10 to 17 with multiple sclerosis.

V gene TRBV20-1 combines with J gene TRBJ2-5, with 11 bases identical to TRBD2. Trimming cost V 0 bases and J 5 bases; bases outside gene matches: 8. Germline V CDR1 and CDR2: DFQATT, SNEGSKA (reference sequence). The CDR3 is 16 residues long. The DNA for the CDR3 is TGCAGTGCTAGAGAGGTAGCGGGAGGGCCTGTTGAGACCCAGTACTTC. Translating gives CSAREVAGGPVETQYF.

This clonotype was recorded a few times. V is TRBV4-3 and J is TRBJ1-4; TRBD1 agrees at 9 bases. The ends lost 2 bases at V and 7 bases at J; junction bases unmatched: 5. CDR1 is LGHNA, CDR2 YSLEER, per germline. This CDR3 has 15 residues. The CDR3 spells CASSQMRTGVEKLFF. CDR3 sequence (DNA): TGCGCCAGCAGCCAAATGAGGACAGGGGTTGAAAAACTGTTTTTT.

This clonotype was recorded a few times. This chain links TRBV5-1 with TRBJ2-5, with D tentatively TRBD2 (6 bases). The germline gives CDR1 SGHRS, CDR2 YFSETQ. This CDR3 has 14 amino acids. V gave up 1 base and J gave up 11 bases, with 18 bases separating them. CDR3 sequence (DNA): TGCGCCAGCAGCTTGACGGCCCTAACGGGGGAGCAGTACTTC. Translation gives CASSLTALTGEQYF.

The V gene is TRBV27, the J gene TRBJ2-1; D call uncertain. The CDR3 is made up of 15 amino acids. Trimming cost V 5 bases and J 10 bases, with 21 bases left between them. Per the germline V gene, CDR1 is MNHEY and CDR2 is SMNVEV (reference sequence). CDR3 region: CASSPRSLRAHEQFF. In nucleotides, the CDR3 is TGTGCCAGCAGTCCCCGCTCCCTAAGAGCGCACGAGCAGTTCTTC.

The J gene is TRBJ2-7, the V gene TRBV7-9; 11 nucleotides align to TRBD2. This CDR3 is built from 16 residues. The V gene's germline CDR1 is SEHNR and CDR2 FQNEAQ (reference sequence). With V trimmed by 5 bases and J by 0 bases, 6 bases remained unmatched. The CDR3 protein is CASSLLAGGDSYEQYF. The CDR3 coding sequence is TGTGCCAGCAGCCTCTTAGCGGGAGGGGACTCCTACGAGCAGTACTTC. Full variable domain (outside the CDR3, taken from reference TRBV7-9 and TRBJ2-7): DTGVSQNPRHKITKRGQNVTFRCDPISEHNRLYWYRQTLGQGPEFLTYFQNEAQLEKSRLLSDRFSAERPKGSFSTLEIQRTEQGDSAMYLCASSLLAGGDSYEQYFGPGTRLTVT.

The rearrangement joins TRBV6-1 to TRBJ2-7; D is ambiguous. The V gene lost 6 bases and the J gene lost 3 bases, with 12 bases spanning the gap. This CDR3 spans 13 amino acids. The germline V gene has CDR1 MNHNS and CDR2 SASEGT. For the CDR3, the DNA is TGTGCCAGCAGCCATCGACCGGTCTACGAGCAGTACTTC. Its protein product is CASSHRPVYEQYF.

The V gene is TRBV18, the J gene TRBJ2-3; no definite D call. Trimming left V 0 bases short and J 4 bases short, with 8 bases between. Germline-derived CDR1 and CDR2 are KGHSH and LQKENI. There are 14 residues in the CDR3. In DNA, the CDR3 is TGTGCCAGCTCACCACCGGGATGGCCAGATACGCAGTATTTT. Its translation: CASSPPGWPDTQYF.

This clonotype was counted between two and nine times. The chain recombines TRBV29-1 with TRBJ1-2, with 8 positions matching TRBD1. Losses at the gene ends were 1 base for V and 6 bases for J; bases not matched to a gene: 13. The CDR3 spans 16 residues. The germline CDR1 and CDR2 sequences are SQVTM and ANQGSEA. The CDR3 DNA sequence: TGCAGCGTTGAAGGGACCGGACAGGGATGGAATAATGGCTACACCTTC. Residues: CSVEGTGQGWNNGYTF.

The CDR3 nucleotides read TGCAGCGTTGAAGACCTACCGACAGCTAACTATGGCTACACCTTC. It encodes CSVEDLPTANYGYTF. The J gene is TRBJ1-2, the V gene TRBV29-1; D perhaps matches TRBD1 (5 bases). The CDR3 runs to 15 residues. Germline V CDR1 and CDR2: SQVTM, ANQGSEA. Trimming removed 0 bases at V and 0 bases at J, with 11 bases between.

For this clonotype: A single base separates this from a much larger clone, so it may be a read error. The CDR3 DNA follows: TGTGCCAGCAGTTACTCGGCGGGCAAGTACTGTGGCTACACCTTC. Translating it yields CASSYSAGKYCGYTF. The chain combines TRBV6-2 or TRBV6-3 with TRBJ1-2; D not certain. CDR3 length: 15 residues. V dropped 0 bases and J dropped 7 bases, with 15 bases sitting between them. CDR1 and CDR2 (germline): MNHEY, SVGEGT.

This clonotype has a count of ten or more. The chain links TRBV5-4 to TRBJ2-3; D is undetermined. V was trimmed by 2 bases and J by 3 bases, leaving 10 bases between them. The V gene's germline CDR1 is SGHNT and CDR2 YYREEE (reference sequence). The CDR3 loop spans 14 amino acids. In DNA form, the CDR3 reads TGTGCCAGCAGCTTCCTCTCCGAGACAGATACGCAGTATTTT. The encoded protein is CASSFLSETDTQYF.

Ten or more counts support this clonotype. The rearrangement joins TRBV20-1 to TRBJ2-1; tentatively, D is TRBD2 (5 bases). The CDR3 is made up of 15 amino acids. Trimming took 1 base from V and 0 from J, leaving 10 bases between them. Germline CDR1 is DFQATT and CDR2 is SNEGSKA (reference sequence). In DNA, the CDR3 is TGCAGTGCTAGAGGCGGGCCCAGCTCCTACAATGAGCAGTTCTTC. It encodes CSARGGPSSYNEQFF.

This sequence joins TRBV25-1 and TRBJ2-2, with 8 bases matching TRBD1. Trimming cost V 2 bases and J 3 bases; bases outside gene matches: 8. The CDR3 is 17 residues long. Per the germline V gene, CDR1 is MGHDK and CDR2 is SYGVNS. The DNA for the CDR3 is TGTGCCAGCAGTGAAGGCCCCCAGGGGGCGGACACCGGGGAGCTGTTTTTT. Translating gives CASSEGPQGADTGELFF.

The chain employs TRBV5-6 and TRBJ2-3; D unresolved. Trimming took 7 bases from V and 4 from J, leaving 13 bases between them. The CDR3 loop spans 13 amino acids. Germline V gene sequence: CDR1 SGHDT, CDR2 YYEEEE. CDR3 amino acids: CASGTYMADTQYF. In DNA, the CDR3 is TGTGCCAGCGGTACTTACATGGCAGATACGCAGTATTTT.